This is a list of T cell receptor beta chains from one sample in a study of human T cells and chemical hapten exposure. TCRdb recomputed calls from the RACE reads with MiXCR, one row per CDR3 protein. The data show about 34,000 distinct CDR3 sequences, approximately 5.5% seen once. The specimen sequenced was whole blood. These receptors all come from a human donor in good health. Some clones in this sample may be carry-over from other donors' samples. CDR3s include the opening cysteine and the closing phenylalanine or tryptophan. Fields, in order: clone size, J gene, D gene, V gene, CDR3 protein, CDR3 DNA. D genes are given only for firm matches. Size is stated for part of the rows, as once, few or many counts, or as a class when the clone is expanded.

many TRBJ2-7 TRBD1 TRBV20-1 CSGIGQGPYEQYF TGCAGTGGGATCGGACAGGGACCATACGAGCAGTACTTC
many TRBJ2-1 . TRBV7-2 CASSLAEDSFKTSYNEQFF TGTGCCAGCAGCTTAGCAGAAGACTCGTTTAAAACCTCCTACAATGAGCAGTTCTTC
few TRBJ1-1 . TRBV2 CASSVTEGITEAFF TGTGCCAGCAGTGTGACAGAGGGGATCACTGAAGCTTTCTTT
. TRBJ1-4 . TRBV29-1 CSAGPDNEKLFF TGCAGCGCGGGCCCTGATAATGAAAAACTGTTTTTT
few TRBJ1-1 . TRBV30 CAWSRQSEAFF TGTGCCTGGAGCCGACAGTCTGAAGCTTTCTTT
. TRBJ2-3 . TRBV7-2 CASSLLLYSPGSRTDTQYF TGTGCCAGCAGCTTATTATTATACAGCCCGGGAAGTCGCACAGATACGCAGTATTTT
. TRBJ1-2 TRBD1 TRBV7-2 CASTFTTGGTQGYTF TGTGCCAGCACCTTCACGACAGGGGGTACGCAAGGCTACACCTTC
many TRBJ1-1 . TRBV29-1 CSVDSSVIPMNTEAFF TGCAGCGTTGATAGCAGCGTAATACCAATGAACACTGAAGCTTTCTTT
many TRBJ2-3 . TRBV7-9 CASSPHITDTQYF TGTGCCAGCAGCCCGCATATAACAGATACGCAGTATTTT
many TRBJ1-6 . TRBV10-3 CAISEFPNSPLHF TGTGCCATCAGTGAGTTCCCTAATTCACCCCTCCACTTT
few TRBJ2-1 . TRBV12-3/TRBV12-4 CASSLTGTKNEQFF TGTGCCAGCAGCTTGACCGGGACCAAAAATGAGCAGTTCTTC
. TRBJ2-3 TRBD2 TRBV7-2 CASSSHRTSGGLEDTQYF TGTGCCAGCAGCTCCCACCGAACGTCGGGAGGGCTGGAAGATACGCAGTATTTT
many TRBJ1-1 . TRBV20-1 CSAGGNTEAFF TGCAGTGCTGGGGGGAACACTGAAGCTTTCTTT
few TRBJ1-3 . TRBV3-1 CASSQDLVSSGNTIYF TGTGCCAGCAGCCAAGATTTAGTAAGCTCTGGAAACACCATATATTTT
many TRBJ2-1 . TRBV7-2 CASSPERRPLYNEQFF TGTGCCAGCAGCCCAGAGAGGAGACCACTCTACAATGAGCAGTTCTTC
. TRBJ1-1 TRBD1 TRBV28 CASRTGGSGGQYGGRFF TGTGCCAGCCGAACAGGCGGGTCGGGGGGACAGTACGGTGGGAGGTTCTTT
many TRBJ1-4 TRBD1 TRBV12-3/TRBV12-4 CASSWTGGREKLFF TGTGCCAGCAGCTGGACAGGGGGCCGAGAAAAACTGTTTTTT
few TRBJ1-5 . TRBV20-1 CSAATGHTLNQPQHF TGCAGTGCCGCGACAGGCCATACCCTCAATCAGCCCCAGCATTTT
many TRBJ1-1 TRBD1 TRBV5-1 CASRPTGIPEAFF TGCGCCAGCAGACCGACAGGGATCCCTGAAGCTTTCTTT
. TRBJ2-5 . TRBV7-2 CASSKNWDGSASKF TGTGCCAGCAGCAAAAACTGGGACGGATCTGCGTCAAAATTC
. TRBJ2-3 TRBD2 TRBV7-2 CASSSTLAADTQYF TGTGCCAGCAGCTCCACCCTAGCGGCAGATACGCAGTATTTT
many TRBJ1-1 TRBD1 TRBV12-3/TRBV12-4 CASSHRDRELSEAFF TGTGCCAGCAGTCACCGGGACAGGGAACTTAGTGAAGCTTTCTTT
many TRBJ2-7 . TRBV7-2 CASSLVHEAYEQYF TGTGCCAGCAGCTTAGTGCACGAGGCCTACGAGCAGTACTTC
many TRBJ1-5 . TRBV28 CASSPKGFYSNQPQHF TGTGCCAGCAGCCCTAAAGGGTTTTATAGCAATCAGCCCCAGCATTTT
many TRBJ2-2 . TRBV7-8 CASSLQGDAGELFF TGTGCCAGCAGCTTGCAGGGAGACGCCGGGGAGCTGTTTTTT
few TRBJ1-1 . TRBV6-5 CASSAPVTREAFF TGTGCCAGCAGTGCACCGGTTACAAGAGAAGCTTTCTTT
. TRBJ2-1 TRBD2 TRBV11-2 CASSPRLERGDNEQFF TGTGCCAGCAGCCCCCGTTTGGAGCGGGGTGACAATGAGCAGTTCTTC
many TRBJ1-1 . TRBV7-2 CASSLAQGVGTEAFF TGTGCCAGCAGCTTAGCACAGGGTGTGGGCACTGAAGCTTTCTTT
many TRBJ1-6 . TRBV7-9 CASSSAVSSYNSPLHF TGTGCCAGCAGCTCGGCCGTTAGCTCCTATAATTCACCCCTCCACTTT
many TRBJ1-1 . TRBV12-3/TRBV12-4 CASSLWLVGTTTEAFF TGTGCCAGCAGTTTATGGCTGGTAGGGACAACCACTGAAGCTTTCTTT
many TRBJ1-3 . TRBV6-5 CASSYGIRSGNTIYF TGTGCCAGCAGTTACGGGATCCGCTCTGGAAACACCATATATTTT
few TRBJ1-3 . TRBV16 CASSHPSHGGPGNTIYF TGTGCCAGCAGCCACCCGTCCCACGGTGGGCCTGGAAACACCATATATTTT
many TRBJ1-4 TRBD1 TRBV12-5 CASGLDRENEKLFF TGTGCTAGTGGTTTAGACAGGGAGAATGAAAAACTGTTTTTT
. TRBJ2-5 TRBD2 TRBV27 CASSLRLAEQETQYF TGTGCCAGCAGTTTAAGGCTAGCGGAGCAAGAGACCCAGTACTTC
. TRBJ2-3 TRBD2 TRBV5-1 CASSRGGGTDTQYF TGCGCCAGCAGCCGGGGGGGCGGCACAGATACGCAGTATTTT
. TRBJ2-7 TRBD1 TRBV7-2 CASSRRRDSYEQYF TGTGCCAGCAGCAGACGCCGGGACAGCTACGAGCAGTACTTC
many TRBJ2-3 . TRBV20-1 CSARPPSGDTQYF TGCAGTGCTAGACCCCCGAGCGGGGATACGCAGTATTTT
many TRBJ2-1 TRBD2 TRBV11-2 CASSPRTSTFMSNEQFF TGTGCCAGCAGCCCGCGGACTAGCACCTTTATGTCGAATGAGCAGTTCTTC
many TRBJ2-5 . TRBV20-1 CSARRLQETQYF TGCAGTGCTAGAAGGCTGCAAGAGACCCAGTACTTC
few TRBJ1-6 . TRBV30 CAWSLPGESPLHF TGTGCCTGGAGTTTACCCGGGGAGTCACCCCTCCACTTT
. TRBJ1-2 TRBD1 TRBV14 CASSQDPTLTGGVYGYTF TGTGCCAGCAGCCAAGATCCTACTTTGACAGGGGGTGTCTATGGCTACACCTTC
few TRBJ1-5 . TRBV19 CASSIVGQYNQPQHF TGTGCCAGTAGTATAGTCGGGCAGTACAATCAGCCCCAGCATTTT
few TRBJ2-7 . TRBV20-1 CSASGSGEWEYF TGCAGTGCTAGTGGTTCAGGGGAATGGGAGTACTTC
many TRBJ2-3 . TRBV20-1 CSVPGFSTDTQYF TGCAGTGTTCCAGGATTTTCTACAGATACGCAGTATTTT
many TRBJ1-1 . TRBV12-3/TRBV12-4 CASSKEGQYTEAFF TGTGCCAGCAGCAAAGAAGGACAGTACACTGAAGCTTTCTTT
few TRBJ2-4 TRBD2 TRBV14 CASSPRRSSGSLEDIQYF TGTGCCAGCAGCCCCCGGAGGAGTAGCGGGAGTTTAGAGGACATTCAGTACTTC
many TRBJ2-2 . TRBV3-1 CASSHRNTGELFF TGTGCCAGCAGCCACCGAAACACCGGGGAGCTGTTTTTT
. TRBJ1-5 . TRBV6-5 CASRKRGSGNQSQHF TGTGCCAGCAGGAAAAGGGGATCGGGCAATCAGTCCCAGCATTTT